In this sample, the clone carrying this T cell receptor (beta chain) turned up once. In the study's own analysis: Estimated nucleated cell counts came from reference gene primer amplification. Using immunoSEQ multiplex PCR, the repertoire was profiled, and TCRdb retains in-frame clones only, with some absent. That table supplies the V and J calls and clone size; D and trimming were determined from the DNA. The repertoire holds approximately 210,000 clones, with about 91% as singletons. The sample is drawn from a study of blood T cell repertoires in COVID-19. At the level of the study: Donors in the United States, Italy and Spain gave samples during acute or convalescent COVID-19. The cDNA or gDNA used as material had been derived from T cells, B-cell-depleted T cells, or PBMCs.

Sample: PBMCs or T cells enriched from blood (not recorded which). The sequence was collected from a woman aged 45 to 65 with acute COVID-19.

In nucleotides, the CDR3 is TGTGCCAGCAGTAATGGACTAGCGGGATACAATGAGCAGTTCTTC. It yields the protein CASSNGLAGYNEQFF. This chain joins TRBV2 and TRBJ2-1, with 12 nucleotides matching TRBD2. V shed 5 bases and J 4 bases; nucleotides not matched to a gene: 3. Germline-derived CDR1 and CDR2 are SNHLY and FYNNEI. The CDR3 is 15 residues long.